The T cell receptor beta chain under discussion was sequenced for a study of blood T cell repertoires in COVID-19. The V gene's germline CDR1 is MRHNA and CDR2 SNTAGT. The CDR3 extends over 15 amino acids. V gave up 8 bases and J gave up 1 base; unmatched junction bases: 7. Sequenced by immunoSEQ multiplex PCR; TCRdb stores in-frame clones only, minus some. The sample includes roughly 150,000 clones, 85% to 90% of them seen just once. Sequenced material: peripheral blood. This TCR derives from a woman in her 40s with acute or convalescent COVID-19. The gene calls are TRBV6-4 and TRBJ2-3, with 9 bases aligning to TRBD2. CDR3 sequence: CASGDSGSGTDTQYF. DNA for the CDR3: TGTGCCAGCGGAGATAGCGGGAGTGGCACAGATACGCAGTATTTT.